This TCR beta chain is drawn from a study of T cells in localized non-small cell lung cancer. Findings of the study overall: Adjacent uninvolved lung had the highest clonality, suggesting focused antigen responses. A median about 50 of the top 100 tumor clones appeared in adjacent lung.

As concerns this clone: Its antigen is not identified.

The germline gives CDR1 MNHEY, CDR2 SMNVEV (reference sequence). V was clipped by 5 bases and J by 4 bases, with 18 bases between them. CDR3 size: 15 residues. Here immunoSEQ multiplex PCR was the method, and the copy in TCRdb shows in-frame clones only, minus some. The top ten hold under 3.5% of the sample, which has fewer than 90,000 clones, just under 85% seen once. The chain carries TRBV27 and TRBJ2-7; no definite D call. This TCR derives from a man between 40 and 69 years old with stage I lung adenocarcinoma. Sequencing used peripheral blood, obtained before any cancer treatment. This CDR3 is CASSLDTATSYEQYF. CDR3 coding DNA: TGTGCCAGCAGTCTCGACACAGCGACAAGTTACGAGCAGTACTTC.